Listed below are T cell receptor beta chains from one sample, sequenced in a study of cytotoxic CD8 clonotypes in ibrutinib-treated CLL. The method was immunoSEQ multiplex PCR; TCRdb's version includes in-frame clones alone and lacks a portion of them. The sample shows fewer than 90,000 clones, roughly 86% of them seen only once. The source material was PBMCs, sampled before ibrutinib treatment. These receptors originate from a human donor with chronic lymphocytic leukemia. Both conserved end residues are part of each CDR3. D genes are given only for firm matches. Some rows mark clone size as missing; the rest say once, few, many or name a class of expanded clone.

d_call clone_size j_call v_call cdr3_nt cdr3_aa
. . TRBJ1-1 TRBV6-6 TGTGCCAGCAGTTACGCCCAGGGTGGCACTGAAGCTTTCTTT CASSYAQGGTEAFF
TRBD2 few TRBJ2-5 TRBV28 TGTGCCAGCAGCTCCTGGTCTGGGACTAGCGGGAGCCTCCAGAAGACCCAGTACTTC CASSSWSGTSGSLQKTQYF
. . TRBJ1-2 TRBV6-5 TGTGCCAGCAGTTACTCGAACAGGGATGGTGACTATGGCTACACCTTC CASSYSNRDGDYGYTF
. . TRBJ1-2 TRBV30 TGTGCCTGGAGTGTACTCAGGGGATATGGCTACACCTTC CAWSVLRGYGYTF
TRBD2 few TRBJ2-7 TRBV5-6 TGTGCCAGCAGGAGGGCTATCGAAACTAGCGGACTGACTAACTACGAGCAGTACTTC CASRRAIETSGLTNYEQYF
. . TRBJ1-3 TRBV19 TGTGCCAGCCGGCCGGGACCGGTCTCTGGAAACACCATATATTTT CASRPGPVSGNTIYF
. . TRBJ2-7 TRBV6-5 TGTGCCAGCAGTCGGACGGACGAGCAGTACTTC CASSRTDEQYF
TRBD2 . TRBJ2-1 TRBV9 TGTGCCAGCAGCGCAGGACTAGAGTCCTACAATGAGCAGTTCTTC CASSAGLESYNEQFF
TRBD1 . TRBJ2-7 TRBV5-4 TGTGCCAGCAGCTTGAGTAACAGGGGGAGCGAGCAGTACTTC CASSLSNRGSEQYF
. . TRBJ1-1 TRBV28 TGTGCCAGCAGTTTAAAGGGTTATGGAGCTTTCTTT CASSLKGYGAFF
. . TRBJ2-7 TRBV5-1 TGCGCCAGCAGCTTGGCCTCGGCGGAGAACTCCTACGAGCAGTACTTC CASSLASAENSYEQYF
. once TRBJ2-1 TRBV7-3 TGTGCCAGCAGCCCCGAGGGGGGAGGGTCTTACAATGAGCAGTTCTTC CASSPEGGGSYNEQFF
TRBD1 . TRBJ1-5 TRBV30 TGTGCCTGGAGTGTGAACAGGGGTGGTCAGCCCCAGCATTTT CAWSVNRGGQPQHF
. . TRBJ1-1 TRBV29-1 TGCAGCGTGGAGGGACAAAAGGGGGGCGGCGGGGAAGCTTTCTTT CSVEGQKGGGGEAFF
TRBD1 . TRBJ1-1 TRBV6-6 TGTGCCAGCAGACCGGACAGGGTGGGAGATACTGAAGCTTTCTTT CASRPDRVGDTEAFF
. . TRBJ1-1 TRBV5-5 TGTGCCAGCAGCTTGGAGGCGGGTCATGGCACTGAAGCTTTCTTT CASSLEAGHGTEAFF
TRBD2 . TRBJ2-5 TRBV5-4 TGTGCCAGCAGCCTTAGCGGGAGCCGCCCCTCTCAAGAGACCCAGTACTTC CASSLSGSRPSQETQYF
. . TRBJ1-2 TRBV7-3 TGTGCCAGCAGCCTAAACAGCGACCGGGGTCCTGGCTACACCTTC CASSLNSDRGPGYTF
TRBD2 . TRBJ2-1 TRBV5-8 TGTGCCAGCAGCACCAGACTAGCGGGAGGGTCCTACAATGAGCAGTTCTTC CASSTRLAGGSYNEQFF
. . TRBJ2-3 TRBV4-2 TGTGCCAGCAGCCACACGAGAAGGGGCACAGATACGCAGTATTTT CASSHTRRGTDTQYF
TRBD1 . TRBJ1-3 TRBV14 TGTGCCAGCAGCCAAGATATGACAGGGGGTGGAAACACCATATATTTT CASSQDMTGGGNTIYF
. once TRBJ2-1 TRBV5-6 TGTGCCAGCAGCTTGGGATCTGTCCGAGGCAATGAGCAGTTCTTC CASSLGSVRGNEQFF
. . TRBJ2-7 TRBV5-1 TGCGCCAGCAGCTTGAATGTGGGCCGCTCCTACGAGCAGTACTTC CASSLNVGRSYEQYF
TRBD1 . TRBJ1-1 TRBV25-1 TGTGCCAGCAGTGGGACTTACAGGGGGCGACGTTTGGACACTGAAGCTTTCTTT CASSGTYRGRRLDTEAFF
TRBD2 once TRBJ2-3 TRBV4-2 TGTGCCAGCAGCCAAGAGAGGCTAGCGGGGGGAGATACGCAGTATTTT CASSQERLAGGDTQYF
TRBD2 . TRBJ2-7 TRBV7-2 TGTGCCAGCCGCCAGGGCCCTAGCGGGGAGCAGTACTTC CASRQGPSGEQYF
. . TRBJ2-5 TRBV11-2 TGTGCCAGCAGCTTAGGGGGGGTAGGAGAGACCCAGTACTTC CASSLGGVGETQYF
. . TRBJ1-5 TRBV7-2 TGTGCCAGCAGCTTAGCGGCAGGGAGGAATCAGCCCCAGCATTTT CASSLAAGRNQPQHF
. . TRBJ1-5 TRBV6-5 TGTGCCAGCAGTCCGGGACTTTATAATCAGCCCCAGCATTTT CASSPGLYNQPQHF
TRBD1 . TRBJ1-4 TRBV6-5 TGTGCCAGCAGTTACAGGGGGCGCTCAGAAAAACTGTTTTTT CASSYRGRSEKLFF
. . TRBJ1-5 TRBV7-8 TGTGCCAGCAGCTTAGCGGTGGGCCGGGGAGGGCCCCAGCATTTT CASSLAVGRGGPQHF
TRBD1 . TRBJ2-7 TRBV4-2 TGTGCCAGCAGCCGGGACAGAAACTACGAGCAGTACTTC CASSRDRNYEQYF
. . TRBJ2-3 TRBV6-5 TGTGCCAGCAGGACGTATGATAGAAAGCCAGATACGCAGTATTTT CASRTYDRKPDTQYF
TRBD2 . TRBJ2-5 TRBV29-1 TGCAGCGTTGAAGATGAGGCTAGCGGACCAAGCCAAGAGACCCAGTACTTC CSVEDEASGPSQETQYF
. . TRBJ1-1 TRBV14 TGTGCCAGCAGCCTAGACATGAACACTGAAGCTTTCTTT CASSLDMNTEAFF
. . TRBJ1-4 TRBV4-2 TGTGCCAGCAGCCAAGACAGGACTGAAAAACTGTTTTTT CASSQDRTEKLFF
. . TRBJ2-5 TRBV11-3 TGTGCCAGCAGCTTGAATGGGGGGCTGGAGACCCAGTACTTC CASSLNGGLETQYF
. . TRBJ2-3 TRBV2 TGTGCCAGCAGGCCGGGACTCGGCACAGATACGCAGTATTTT CASRPGLGTDTQYF
. . TRBJ1-1 TRBV5-5 TGTGCCAGCAGCTTCTCGGACAACCCTGGGACTGAAGCTTTCTTT CASSFSDNPGTEAFF
TRBD1 . TRBJ1-5 TRBV28 TGTGCCAGCACGGGACAGTTAGATCAGCCCCAGCATTTT CASTGQLDQPQHF
. . TRBJ1-1 TRBV10-3 TGTGCCATCAGTGAAATACCAATCGGGGCCACTGAAGCTTTCTTT CAISEIPIGATEAFF
. . TRBJ2-7 TRBV11-1 TGTGCCAGCAGCTTAGCAATGGCAGGGTGGTACGAGCAGTACTTC CASSLAMAGWYEQYF
. . TRBJ1-1 TRBV27 TGTGCCAGCAGTTCCCAGGGGTGGACTGAAGCTTTCTTT CASSSQGWTEAFF
TRBD2 . TRBJ2-3 TRBV4-1 TGCGCCAGCAGCCAAGATCCCCGGGCTAGCGGGAGGGGAAATACGCAGTATTTT CASSQDPRASGRGNTQYF
. . TRBJ1-4 TRBV2 TGTGCCAGCAGGGGGCCGGGGTTGGAAAAACTGTTTTTT CASRGPGLEKLFF
. . TRBJ2-6 TRBV6-5 TGTGCCAGCAGTCTACAGGCCTCTGGGGCCAACGTCCTGACTTTC CASSLQASGANVLTF
TRBD1 . TRBJ2-7 TRBV6-6 TGTGCCAGCAGTCGACAGGGGGCGGGCTCCTACGAGCAGTACTTC CASSRQGAGSYEQYF
TRBD1 . TRBJ1-5 TRBV19 TGTGCCAGTAGTACTAAAACAGGGGAGCTTAATCAGCCCCAGCATTTT CASSTKTGELNQPQHF
TRBD1 . TRBJ2-1 TRBV5-1 TGCGCCAGCAGTTATGGTTATGACAGGGGAGGCAATGAGCAGTTCTTC CASSYGYDRGGNEQFF
. . TRBJ1-1 TRBV28 TGTGCCAGCAGTTTCCGGGGCACTGAAGCTTTCTTT CASSFRGTEAFF
. . TRBJ2-1 TRBV4-2 TGTGCCAGCAGGGATAGCGGCTCCTACAATGAGCAGTTCTTC CASRDSGSYNEQFF